One sample yielded the 9 T cell receptor beta chains listed below, sequenced in a study of B cell selection in AIRE deficiency. Generated by immunoSEQ multiplex PCR, the TCRdb table keeps only in-frame clones and is missing some. The sample includes thousands of clones, more than 75% seen only once; the top ten take around 3%. Sorted regulatory T cells were CD4-positive, CD25-high and CD127-low or negative. Material: Tregs sorted from PBMCs. These receptors came from a human donor with AIRE deficiency.

V usage is TRBV27 and J usage is TRBJ2-1; TRBD1 might be the D (6 bases). Germline V lookup: CDR1 MNHEY, CDR2 SMNVEV (reference sequence). Trimming left V 4 bases short and J 2 bases short, with 15 bases between. The CDR3 is 16 residues long. CDR3: CASSSLGQLAYNEQFF. The CDR3 coding sequence is TGTGCCAGCAGTTCCCTAGGACAGCTCGCCTACAATGAGCAGTTCTTC.

The V gene is TRBV10-3, the J gene TRBJ2-3; 10 bases line up with TRBD1. The J segment lost 1 base and the V segment lost 6 bases, leaving 4 bases of the junction unmatched. The CDR3 loop spans 15 amino acids. In germline, CDR1 is ENHRY, CDR2 SYGVKD. CDR3 protein: CAISSDRGGTDTQYF. The CDR3 DNA is TGTGCCATCAGCTCGGACAGGGGGGGCACAGATACGCAGTATTTT.

The chain uses TRBV7-2 and TRBJ2-6; D is possibly TRBD1 (5 bases). The CDR3 is made up of 18 amino acids. V was trimmed by 5 bases and J by 4 bases, leaving 21 bases between them. Germline assignment: CDR1 SGHTA and CDR2 FQGNSA. CDR3: CASSQQGSWASGANVLTF. CDR3 nucleotides: TGTGCCAGCAGCCAGCAGGGTTCTTGGGCTTCCGGGGCCAACGTCCTGACTTTC.

This clone was detected only once. The V call is TRBV4-2, the J call TRBJ2-1, with 7 bases lining up with TRBD2. CDR1 LGHNA and CDR2 YNFKEQ come from the germline V gene. V was clipped by 1 base and J by 4 bases; unmatched bases: 4. CDR3 length equals 15 residues. CDR3 loop: CASSQAGTIYNEQFF. The CDR3 DNA reads TGTGCCAGCAGCCAAGCTGGGACTATTTACAATGAGCAGTTCTTC.

The V call is TRBV7-9, the J call TRBJ2-2; 7 bases are shared with TRBD2. After removal of 5 bases from V and 12 bases from J, the junction contained 6 bases not matched to a gene. Germline CDR1 SEHNR, CDR2 FQNEAQ (reference sequence). The CDR3 totals 12 residues. CDR3 sequence (DNA): TGTGCCAGCAGCCCATTGGGGGGGAAGCTGTTTTTT. This sequence encodes CASSPLGGKLFF.

The chain uses TRBV18 and TRBJ2-5; D uncertain. Germline lookup yields CDR1 KGHSH and CDR2 LQKENI. V gave up 1 base and J gave up 0 bases, with 3 bases separating them. This CDR3 has 13 amino acids. CDR3 in amino acids: CASSPRNQETQYF. The CDR3, as DNA: TGTGCCAGCTCACCACGTAACCAAGAGACCCAGTACTTC. The variable domain in full, with the rest retrieved from reference TRBV18 and TRBJ2-5, is NAGVMQNPRHLVRRRGQEARLRCSPMKGHSHVYWYRQLPEEGLKFMVYLQKENIIDESGMPKERFSAEFPKEGPSILRIQQVVRGDSAAYFCASSPRNQETQYFGPGTRLLVL.

This clone was seen more than once but under ten times. This sequence joins TRBV6-5 and TRBJ2-5, with D possibly TRBD1 on 5 matching bases. Germline values: CDR1 MNHEY, CDR2 SVGAGI. The CDR3 spans 12 residues. Trimming removed 2 bases at V and 5 bases at J, with 6 bases between. CDR3 in DNA: TGTGCCAGCAGTTACGCAGGGGAGACCCAGTACTTC. This translates into CASSYAGETQYF.

The chain employs TRBV7-9 and TRBJ2-1, with TRBD1 matching over 7 bases. Unmatched junction bases numbered 4, after V lost 8 bases and J lost 0 bases. The CDR3 runs 14 residues. CDR1 is SEHNR, CDR2 FQNEAQ, per germline (reference sequence). CDR3 protein: CASSWDSSYNEQFF. The CDR3 coding sequence is TGTGCCAGCTCCTGGGACAGCTCCTACAATGAGCAGTTCTTC. The full variable domain, rest sourced from reference TRBV7-9 and TRBJ2-1, is DTGVSQNPRHKITKRGQNVTFRCDPISEHNRLYWYRQTLGQGPEFLTYFQNEAQLEKSRLLSDRFSAERPKGSFSTLEIQRTEQGDSAMYLCASSWDSSYNEQFFGPGTRLTVL.

The chain couples TRBV10-3 to TRBJ2-5; TRBD1 matches at 7 bases. V lost 8 bases and J lost 1; bases outside the gene matches: 4. The CDR3 totals 13 residues. Germline loops: CDR1 ENHRY, CDR2 SYGVKD. The CDR3 here is CAIGRTGQETQYF. CDR3 DNA: TGTGCCATCGGGCGGACAGGCCAAGAGACCCAGTACTTC.